The entry that follows covers one TCR beta chain sequence. This sample is drawn from a study of cytomegalovirus exposure and HLA in healthy donors. PCR used 60 Vbeta primers and 13 Jbeta primers. Clones were sequenced by immunoSEQ multiplex PCR, and TCRdb holds only the in-frame ones, with some missing. Its table lists about 110,000 clones. The source of this sequence is a man in his forties or fifties in good health and CMV-seronegative. The sample comprised PBMCs.

Here the CDR3 reads CASSQDIGGQGFHSPLHF. CDR3 in DNA: TGTGCCAGCAGCCAAGATATCGGCGGACAGGGTTTCCACTCACCCCTCCACTTT. The chain combines TRBV14 with TRBJ1-6; TRBD1 aligns across 8 bases. The length of the CDR3 is 18 residues. V lost 0 bases to trimming and J lost 10 bases; unmatched junction nucleotides: 14. Germline values: CDR1 SGHDN, CDR2 FVKESK.